Sequencing of this T cell receptor (beta chain) was carried out in a study of blood T cell repertoires in COVID-19 (dated by TCRdb to between 2020 and 2021). With respect to the entire study: The collaborator samples originated in the United States, Italy and Spain and spanned the acute and convalescent phases of COVID-19. A de-identified subject ID, COVID-19 status, age in years and sex were almost always included in the sample metadata. The prospective study material was composed of cDNA or gDNA derived from T cells, B-cell-depleted T cells, or PBMCs. Where available, HLA class I and class II types were taken from metadata supplied by the sample provider and were not determined by assay-based typing. Subjects who had been exposed to COVID-19, were actively infected with it, or had recovered from it provided the deeply sampled blood TCRbeta repertoires that made up the dataset. Samples were obtained from the ongoing ImmuneRACE study (first 160 participants) and from some 1,200 subjects provided by 6 global collaborators. The repertoires were released in a freely available public database intended as a resource for research on the immune response to SARS-CoV-2. General study outcomes and caveats: The amount of clinical and demographic metadata varied by source and participant and was provided uncurated.

TCRbeta CDR3 regions were amplified from genomic DNA by means of the immunoSEQ Assay, a bias-controlled multiplex PCR. In the paper's pipeline: The number of nucleated cells in each sample was estimated by amplification of reference gene primers within the assay. To quantify the absolute abundance of each unique TCRbeta CDR3 rearrangement, sequence reads were collapsed and filtered. For each sample, productive Simpson clonality was calculated as the square root of Simpson's diversity index over productive rearrangements. The source is immuneACCESS, and TCRdb retained only in-frame sequences with V and J called. Part of the clones is not carried over; for the studies checked, unresolved V genes explain less than half of this, and the remainder is unexplained. That table is the source of V, J and clone size, and D and trimming were worked out from the DNA. This sample lists some 150,000 clones; 65% to 90% were detected once. Jointly, the top ten make up around 7.2% of the sample.

Comment on this clone: What this receptor recognizes is not known. No qualities accompany the bases; no much larger clone lies one base away.

Inclusive of the bounding cysteine and phenylalanine, the CDR3 is 14 residues long. The kept DNA is CDR3 alone, 42 bases in frame from the first base. The junction shows trimming of 5 bases on V and 5 bases on J, plus 15 bases between the germline ends. The germline V gene encodes CDR1 LGHDT and CDR2 YNNKEL (reference sequence). Collaborating institutions collected whole blood in K2EDTA tubes following their own protocols. For TCRbeta analysis, collaborator samples were shipped as frozen whole blood, as isolated PBMCs, or as DNA extracted from either sample type. The receptor chain draws on TRBV3-1 (or the pseudogene TRBV3-2) and TRBJ1-1; the D gene is perhaps TRBD1, on 6 matching bases. The specimen was peripheral blood. The receptor was isolated from a woman aged 45 to 65 in a cohort sampled during active or convalescent COVID-19. CDR3 reads: CASSSGVSDTEAFF. The DNA is TGTGCCAGCAGCTCAGGGGTGTCGGATACTGAAGCTTTCTTT.